Listed here is a single T cell receptor beta chain. The data derive from a study of shared clonotypes between healthy human individuals. In the naive CD8 group, cells lacked CD45RO and were positively selected for CCR7, so terminally differentiated effector memory CD45RA+ cells were left out. The CDR3 is made up of 16 amino acids. The trim removed 4 bases at V and 0 bases at J, leaving 5 bases unmatched. Germline V gives CDR1 MNHNS, CDR2 SASEGT. Produced via immunoSEQ multiplex PCR; TCRdb's table is partial and in-frame only. This sample has around 2,000,000 clones; less than 95% occur once, and the top ten carry around 1.1%.

The specimen was naive CD8+ T cells sorted from blood. The source is a young man in good health. The genes are TRBV6-1 and TRBJ1-5; TRBD1 matches at 8 bases. CDR3: CASSVWTGYSNQPQHF. The CDR3 coding sequence is TGTGCCAGCAGTGTATGGACAGGGTATAGCAATCAGCCCCAGCATTTT.